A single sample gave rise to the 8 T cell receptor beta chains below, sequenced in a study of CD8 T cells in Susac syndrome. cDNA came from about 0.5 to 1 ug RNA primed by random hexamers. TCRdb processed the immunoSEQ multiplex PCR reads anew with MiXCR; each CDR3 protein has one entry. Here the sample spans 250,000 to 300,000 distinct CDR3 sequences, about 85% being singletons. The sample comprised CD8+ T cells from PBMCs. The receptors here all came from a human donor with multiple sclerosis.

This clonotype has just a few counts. The CDR3 nucleotides read TGTGCCAGCAGCTTGGGTCAGGTGGACTATGGCTACACCTTC. Encoded protein: CASSLGQVDYGYTF. The V call is TRBV7-9, the J call TRBJ1-2; D not certain. The CDR3 contains 14 residues. V lost 3 bases and J 3 bases, leaving 11 bases between the germline ends. The germline gives CDR1 SEHNR, CDR2 FQNEAQ (reference sequence).

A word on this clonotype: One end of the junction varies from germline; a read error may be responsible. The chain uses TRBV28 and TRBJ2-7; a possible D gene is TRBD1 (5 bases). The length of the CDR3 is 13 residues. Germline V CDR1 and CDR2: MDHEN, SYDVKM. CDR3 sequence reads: CASSLSGSFEQYF. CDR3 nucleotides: TGTGCCAGCAGTTTATCAGGGTCCTTCGAGCAGTACTTC. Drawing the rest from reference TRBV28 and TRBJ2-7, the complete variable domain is DVKVTQSSRYLVKRTGEKVFLECVQDMDHENMFWYRQDPGLGLRLIYFSYDVKMKEKGDIPEGYSVSREKKERFSLILESASTNQTSMYLCASSLSGSFEQYFGPGTRLTVT.

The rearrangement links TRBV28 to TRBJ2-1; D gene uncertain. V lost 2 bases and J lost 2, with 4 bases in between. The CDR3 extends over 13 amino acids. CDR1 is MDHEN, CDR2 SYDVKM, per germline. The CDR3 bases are TGTGCCAGCAGTTTAATGACCTACAATGAGCAGTTCTTC. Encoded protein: CASSLMTYNEQFF.

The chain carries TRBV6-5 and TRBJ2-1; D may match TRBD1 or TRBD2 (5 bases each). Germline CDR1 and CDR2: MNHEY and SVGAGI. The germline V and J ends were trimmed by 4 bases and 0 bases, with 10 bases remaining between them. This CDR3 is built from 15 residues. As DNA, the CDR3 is TGTGCCAGCAGTTTGGAGAGGGGCTCCTACAATGAGCAGTTCTTC. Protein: CASSLERGSYNEQFF.

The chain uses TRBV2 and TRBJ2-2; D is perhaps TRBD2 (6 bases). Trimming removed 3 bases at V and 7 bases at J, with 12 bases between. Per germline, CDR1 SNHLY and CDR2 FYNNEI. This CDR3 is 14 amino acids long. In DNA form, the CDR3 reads TGTGCCAGCAGTGAGACTCCCGGGGGCGGGGAGCTGTTTTTT. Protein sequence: CASSETPGGGELFF.

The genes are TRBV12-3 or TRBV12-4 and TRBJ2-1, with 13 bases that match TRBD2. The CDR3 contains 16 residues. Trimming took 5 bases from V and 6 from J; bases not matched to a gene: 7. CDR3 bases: TGTGCCAGCAGTCCCGTGGGACTAGCGGGAATCAATGAGCAGTTCTTC. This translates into CASSPVGLAGINEQFF.

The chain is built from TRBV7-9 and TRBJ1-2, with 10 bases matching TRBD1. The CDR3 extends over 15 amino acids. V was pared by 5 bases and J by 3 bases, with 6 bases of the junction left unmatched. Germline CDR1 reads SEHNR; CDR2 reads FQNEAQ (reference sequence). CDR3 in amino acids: CASSGDRGLHYGYTF. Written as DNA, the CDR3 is TGTGCCAGCAGCGGGGACAGGGGCTTACACTATGGCTACACCTTC.

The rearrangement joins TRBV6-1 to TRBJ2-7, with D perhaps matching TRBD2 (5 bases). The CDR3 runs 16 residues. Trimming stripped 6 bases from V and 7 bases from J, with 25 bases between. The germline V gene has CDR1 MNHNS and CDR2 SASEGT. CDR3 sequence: CASSPKLRDLRGEQYF. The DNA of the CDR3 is TGTGCCAGCAGCCCTAAGCTACGGGATCTGAGAGGGGAGCAGTACTTC.